The 25 T cell receptor beta chains presented below share a single source sample, sequenced in a study of human T cells and chemical hapten exposure. TCRdb processed the RACE reads anew with MiXCR; each CDR3 protein has one entry. This sample yields fewer than 200,000 distinct CDR3 sequences, of which around 22% are seen a single time; less than 7% belongs to the top ten. As to time point: patch test 1, 2 weeks after DPC sensitization. Treatment here: therapeutic diphenylcyclopropenone sensitization with weekly scalp DPC. The sample consisted of whole blood, taken in connection with sensitization to the hapten diphenylcyclopropenone (DPC). The origin of the receptors is a woman between 45 and 65 years old with alopecia areata. Some clones in this sample may be carry-over from other donors' samples.

The chain couples TRBV28 to TRBJ1-6; 11 positions match TRBD1. From germline, CDR1 is MDHEN and CDR2 SYDVKM. V shed 7 bases and J 6 bases; nucleotides not matched to a gene: 5. The CDR3 consists of 15 residues. This CDR3 is CASTPGTGGNSPLHF. DNA of the CDR3: TGTGCCAGCACCCCAGGGACAGGGGGTAATTCACCCCTCCACTTT.

J is TRBJ1-1 and V is TRBV9; D ambiguous. CDR3 length: 16 residues. With 0 bases removed from V and 5 bases from J, the gap between germline ends came to 17 bases. CDR1 and CDR2 from the germline V gene are SGDLS and YYNGEE. CDR3 bases: TGTGCCAGCAGCGTAGGGGCCTTGGGCCGATGGACTGAAGCTTTCTTT. This sequence encodes CASSVGALGRWTEAFF.

This clonotype was detected a few times. The chain combines TRBV6-5 with TRBJ2-3; D assignment may be TRBD1 or TRBD2 (5 bases each). Per the germline V gene, CDR1 is MNHEY and CDR2 is SVGAGI. With 6 bases removed from V and 3 bases from J, the gap between germline ends came to 13 bases. The CDR3 length is 14 residues. Written as DNA, the CDR3 is TGTGCCAGCAGGGGACGGCATATGACAGATACGCAGTATTTT. It yields the protein CASRGRHMTDTQYF.

This clonotype was seen a few times. The chain employs TRBV2 and TRBJ1-5; perhaps TRBD1 as D (5 bases). The CDR3 consists of 15 residues. Deletions cut 1 base from V and 4 bases from J, with 11 bases between. Germline loops: CDR1 SNHLY, CDR2 FYNNEI. The DNA for the CDR3 is TGTGCCAGCAGTGAAGTAACAGGAGCGAATCAGCCCCAGCATTTT. Protein product: CASSEVTGANQPQHF.

This clonotype has ten or more counts. This chain connects TRBV29-1 to TRBJ2-3; 7 nucleotides align to TRBD2. This CDR3 comprises 13 residues. CDR1 and CDR2 (germline): SQVTM, ANQGSEA. With 8 bases clipped from V and 5 bases from J, the junction kept 10 bases outside the gene matches. The CDR3 DNA follows: TGCAGCCCGGGGGGAGAGGGAGGAGATACGCAGTATTTT. Amino acids: CSPGGEGGDTQYF.

The chain combines TRBV6-2 or TRBV6-3 with TRBJ2-7; the D gene is possibly TRBD2 (6 bases). Germline CDR1 is MNHEY and CDR2 is SVGEGT. V was pared by 2 bases and J by 5 bases, with 13 bases between. CDR3 length: 14 amino acids. CDR3 region: CASSYRREPHEQYF. DNA for the CDR3: TGTGCCAGCAGTTACAGACGGGAGCCCCACGAGCAGTACTTC.

The chain links TRBV2 to TRBJ2-3; 8 bases fit TRBD1. The germline gives CDR1 SNHLY, CDR2 FYNNEI. Trimming took 5 bases from V and 0 from J; bases not matched to a gene: 7. The CDR3 runs 16 residues. This CDR3 is CASSIGTGTSTDTQYF. The CDR3 bases are TGTGCCAGCAGTATCGGGACAGGAACTAGCACAGATACGCAGTATTTT.

This clonotype was counted between two and nine times. The chain recombines TRBV29-1 with TRBJ2-7; D gene uncertain. The V gene's germline CDR1 is SQVTM and CDR2 ANQGSEA. The V and J ends lost 6 bases and 0 bases respectively, with 9 bases between them. CDR3 length equals 12 residues. CDR3 region: CSVLQSSYEQYF. Written as DNA, the CDR3 is TGCAGCGTCCTACAGAGCTCCTACGAGCAGTACTTC.

This clonotype was recorded a few times. The rearrangement joins TRBV29-1 to TRBJ2-3; the match to TRBD2 covers 7 bases. Germline CDR1 reads SQVTM; CDR2 reads ANQGSEA. V dropped 7 bases and J dropped 3; count of bases not matched to a gene: 10. This CDR3 is 14 amino acids long. The CDR3, as DNA: TGCAGCGCAGCGGGGAACCAAGCAACAGATACGCAGTATTTT. Encoded protein: CSAAGNQATDTQYF.

The V call is TRBV7-8, the J call TRBJ1-2; 10 bases fit TRBD1. The trim removed 1 base at V and 4 bases at J, leaving 9 bases unmatched. CDR1 is SGHVS and CDR2 is FQNEAQ in the germline V gene. This CDR3 has 17 residues. CDR3 residues: CASSLGSGQGEVYGYTF. CDR3 DNA sequence: TGTGCCAGCAGCTTAGGGTCCGGACAGGGGGAGGTCTATGGCTACACCTTC.

This clonotype appeared a few times. The V call is TRBV10-3, the J call TRBJ1-3; 7 positions match TRBD1. J lost 0 bases, V lost 6 bases, and 11 bases had no gene match. Germline V gene data show CDR1 as ENHRY and CDR2 as SYGVKD. The length of the CDR3 is 17 residues. CDR3 nucleotides: TGTGCCATCAGCCAACCGGGACAGTCCTTCTCTGGAAACACCATATATTTT. It yields the protein CAISQPGQSFSGNTIYF.

This clonotype was seen a handful of times. V and J are TRBV9 and TRBJ1-3, with 10 bases aligning to TRBD1. Trimming cost V 2 bases and J 2 bases; bases outside gene matches: 4. This CDR3 spans 16 amino acids. Looked up from germline, CDR1 is SGDLS and CDR2 is YYNGEE. The chain's CDR3 is CASSVWDRGPGNTIYF. CDR3 nucleotide sequence: TGTGCCAGCAGCGTTTGGGACAGGGGACCTGGAAACACCATATATTTT.

This clonotype was counted a few times. The chain recombines TRBV18 with TRBJ1-1, with D perhaps matching TRBD1 (6 bases). Trimming left V 4 bases short and J 3 bases short, with 12 bases between. The germline gives CDR1 KGHSH, CDR2 LQKENI. The length of the CDR3 is 14 residues. The CDR3 region has the DNA TGTGCCAGCTCACAGGGGGGCGCGGACACTGAAGCTTTCTTT. Its protein is CASSQGGADTEAFF. The full variable domain, its missing parts supplied by reference TRBV18 and TRBJ1-1, is NAGVMQNPRHLVRRRGQEARLRCSPMKGHSHVYWYRQLPEEGLKFMVYLQKENIIDESGMPKERFSAEFPKEGPSILRIQQVVRGDSAAYFCASSQGGADTEAFFGQGTRLTVV.

The chain uses TRBV7-9 and TRBJ2-3; weak D call: TRBD2 (6 bases). CDR3 length: 14 amino acids. Trimming pared 5 bases from V and 4 bases from J, leaving 13 bases between. Germline CDR1 SEHNR, CDR2 FQNEAQ (reference sequence). The CDR3 sequence is CASSLGGPPDTQYF. DNA for the CDR3: TGTGCCAGCAGCCTCGGAGGGCCGCCAGATACGCAGTATTTT.

The chain recombines TRBV28 with TRBJ2-7; D call uncertain. Trimming took off 3 bases at V and 2 bases at J, with 17 bases between the two ends. Germline CDR1 is MDHEN and CDR2 is SYDVKM. The CDR3 loop spans 16 amino acids. The CDR3 region has the DNA TGTGCCAGCAGTTTTTCCTGGGCCCAGACCCCCTACGAGCAGTACTTC. This gives the protein CASSFSWAQTPYEQYF.

This chain links TRBV24-1 with TRBJ1-1; the D gene is possibly TRBD1 (5 bases). The CDR3 sequence is 12 residues long. Trimming cost V 9 bases and J 0 bases, with 7 bases left between them. Germline V gene data show CDR1 as KGHDR and CDR2 as SFDVKD. CDR3 in DNA: TGTGCCACCCGACAGTTGAACACTGAAGCTTTCTTT. Translated: CATRQLNTEAFF.

This rearrangement joins TRBV7-2 to TRBJ2-1, with D unclear. This CDR3 spans 13 amino acids. Germline V gene sequence: CDR1 SGHTA, CDR2 FQGNSA. V was trimmed by 1 base and J by 6 bases, leaving 7 bases between them. CDR3 in amino acids: CASSLVPFNEQFF. The DNA for the CDR3 is TGTGCCAGCAGCTTAGTCCCGTTCAATGAGCAGTTCTTC.

This rearrangement joins TRBV29-1 to TRBJ2-7, with 12 bases identical to TRBD2. The germline V gene has CDR1 SQVTM and CDR2 ANQGSEA. V shed 4 bases, J shed 5 bases, and the junction held 15 bases outside the gene matches. The CDR3 consists of 17 residues. CDR3 amino acids: CSVASTSGSGKSHEQYF. CDR3 DNA: TGCAGCGTTGCCTCGACTAGCGGGAGTGGTAAAAGCCACGAGCAGTACTTC.

This clonotype has a handful of counts. V gene TRBV2 combines with J gene TRBJ1-5, with TRBD1 identical over 7 bases. Germline values: CDR1 SNHLY, CDR2 FYNNEI. The CDR3 runs 13 residues. Trimming took 4 bases from V and 5 from J; bases not matched to a gene: 2. The CDR3 coding sequence is TGTGCCAGCAGTGCCCAGGGGGATCAGCCCCAGCATTTT. Translation: CASSAQGDQPQHF.

CDR3 sequence reads: CSATGTSYEQYF. CDR3 nucleotides: TGCAGTGCTACCGGGACAAGTTACGAGCAGTACTTC. The rearrangement joins TRBV20-1 to TRBJ2-7, with D tentatively TRBD1 (6 bases). V was clipped by 4 bases and J by 4 bases, with 11 bases between them. This CDR3 has 12 amino acids. The germline V gene has CDR1 DFQATT and CDR2 SNEGSKA (reference sequence).

The rearrangement uses TRBV20-1 and TRBJ2-3; a weak D match, TRBD1 (7 bases). Deletions cut 7 bases from V and 2 bases from J, with 16 bases between. Germline-derived CDR1 and CDR2 are DFQATT and SNEGSKA (reference sequence). The CDR3 is made up of 14 amino acids. CDR3 sequence: CSVPTGTLTDTQYF. The DNA of the CDR3 is TGCAGTGTCCCGACAGGGACTCTCACAGATACGCAGTATTTT.

This chain uses TRBV5-6 with TRBJ2-3; D could derive from TRBD1 or TRBD2 (5 bases each). Per the germline V gene, CDR1 is SGHDT and CDR2 is YYEEEE. The CDR3 spans 16 residues. V was trimmed by 4 bases and J by 4 bases, leaving 19 bases between them. CDR3 nucleotide sequence: TGTGCCAGCAGCGTCCGGGGCCAGCAACGAGCAGATACGCAGTATTTT. This gives the protein CASSVRGQQRADTQYF.

This clonotype has only a few counts. This chain links TRBV12-3 or TRBV12-4 with TRBJ1-2, with D hard to call. Trimming removed 5 bases at V and 4 bases at J, with 8 bases between. The CDR3 runs 12 residues. The CDR3 is CASSDDPYGYTF. The DNA for the CDR3 is TGTGCCAGCAGTGACGATCCCTATGGCTACACCTTC.

The chain recombines TRBV7-9 with TRBJ2-1, with D maybe TRBD2 (6 bases). Per the germline V gene, CDR1 is SEHNR and CDR2 is FQNEAQ (reference sequence). The CDR3 sequence is 16 residues long. Trimming left V 3 bases short and J 1 base short, with 13 bases between. The CDR3, as DNA: TGTGCCAGCAGCTTCCCCGGGAGTGGATCCTACAATGAGCAGTTCTTC. Translation: CASSFPGSGSYNEQFF.

The CDR3 coding sequence is TGTGCCAGCACGGCTAGAGGGGAGGGGCAGTTCTTC. Its protein product is CASTARGEGQFF. The rearrangement links TRBV2 to TRBJ2-1; 7 bases line up with TRBD2. Germline CDR1 reads SNHLY; CDR2 reads FYNNEI. Trimming at V came to 7 bases and at J to 12 bases, leaving 9 bases not matched to a gene. The CDR3 is made up of 12 amino acids.